The 11 T cell receptor beta chains below come from one sample, sequenced in a study of CD8+CD57+ T cells in acquired aplastic anemia. Before being chosen for sequencing, patients had shown CD8+CD57+ cell expansion by flow cytometry. Profiling of TCR beta VDJ combinations and CDR3 sequences used genomic DNA as template. TCRdb ran MiXCR on the reads and lists one entry per CDR3 protein. The sample consists of some 200,000 distinct CDR3 sequences, roughly 50% of them appearing once. Sequences were obtained from sorted CD4+, CD8+, or CD8+CD57+ T cells (not recorded which) from PBMCs. These receptors were obtained from a human donor with aplastic anemia.

This clonotype was seen a few times. V gene TRBV10-2 combines with J gene TRBJ2-7, with 8 positions matching TRBD1. The CDR3 loop spans 14 amino acids. V lost 8 bases, J lost 1 base, and 7 bases stayed unmatched. Germline CDR1 WSHSY, CDR2 SAAADI. The CDR3 reads CASAWTGFSYEQYF. Written as DNA, the CDR3 is TGCGCCAGCGCTTGGACAGGGTTTTCCTACGAGCAGTACTTC.

This clonotype was counted ten times or more. This chain connects TRBV29-1 to TRBJ1-2, with D uncertain. Trimming cost V 6 bases and J 2 bases, with 10 bases left between them. The V gene's germline CDR1 is SQVTM and CDR2 ANQGSEA. The CDR3 is made up of 12 amino acids. The CDR3 sequence: CSVVGRNYGYTF. CDR3 nucleotide sequence: TGCAGCGTCGTCGGACGGAACTATGGCTACACCTTC.

This clonotype was seen a handful of times. The rearrangement links TRBV15 to TRBJ2-7; no reliable D call. V was clipped by 3 bases and J by 3 bases, with 15 bases between them. This CDR3 region has 15 residues. Germline CDR1 LNHNV, CDR2 YYDKDF (reference sequence). The CDR3 DNA sequence: TGTGCCACCAGCAGCTTGGACGGATCTTACTACGAGCAGTACTTC. Protein: CATSSLDGSYYEQYF.

In its sample, this clonotype was seen many times. The chain uses TRBV5-1 and TRBJ1-4; no clear D. This CDR3 spans 13 amino acids. Trimming stripped 0 bases from V and 8 bases from J, with 8 bases between. Germline V gene lookup returns CDR1 SGHRS and CDR2 YFSETQ. The CDR3 DNA sequence: TGCGCCAGCAGCTTGGGACCGGACGAAAAACTGTTTTTT. This translates into CASSLGPDEKLFF.

This clonotype was picked up many times. The V gene is TRBV3-1, the J gene TRBJ2-7, with TRBD1 matching 7 bases. The CDR3 spans 16 residues. V trimming: 0 bases; J trimming: 7 bases; junction bases outside the gene matches: 12. Germline assignment: CDR1 LGHDT and CDR2 YNNKEL (reference sequence). As DNA, the CDR3 is TGTGCCAGCAGCCAAGACGGTGGGACAGCCCTTAGTGAGCAGTACTTC. Translated: CASSQDGGTALSEQYF.

The V and J genes are TRBV28 and TRBJ2-7; D unclear. V lost 3 bases, J lost 3 bases, and 9 bases lay in between. The CDR3 covers 13 residues. Germline CDR1 MDHEN, CDR2 SYDVKM. Here the CDR3 reads CASSFAIGYEQYF. The CDR3 DNA reads as TGTGCCAGCAGTTTCGCTATCGGCTACGAGCAGTACTTC.

This clonotype was detected ten times or more. The V gene is TRBV5-6, the J gene TRBJ2-7; D is uncertain. Germline V gives CDR1 SGHDT, CDR2 YYEEEE. The CDR3 has 14 residues. Trimming took off 1 base at V and 2 bases at J, with 10 bases between the two ends. The CDR3 protein is CASSLRGETYEQYF. CDR3 DNA sequence: TGTGCCAGCAGCTTGCGCGGTGAAACCTACGAGCAGTACTTC.

This clonotype appeared once. The chain combines TRBV20-1 with TRBJ2-1; D is uncertain. This CDR3 is 11 amino acids long. Germline lookup yields CDR1 DFQATT and CDR2 SNEGSKA (reference sequence). V was trimmed by 7 bases and J by 0 bases, leaving 4 bases between them. CDR3 protein: CSVSSYNEQFF. The CDR3 nucleotides read TGCAGTGTCAGCTCCTACAATGAGCAGTTCTTC.

In this sample, this clonotype turned up many times. The V call is TRBV19, the J call TRBJ1-2; 10 bases align to TRBD1. V dropped 3 bases and J dropped 9; count of bases not matched to a gene: 4. The germline V gene has CDR1 LNHDA and CDR2 SQIVND (reference sequence). The CDR3 contains 13 residues. The CDR3 DNA reads TGTGCCAGTAGTATGGACAGGGGGACAAGCTACACCTTC. Amino acid sequence: CASSMDRGTSYTF.

This chain's CDR3 is CASTSTGKRDTQYF. The CDR3 DNA is TGTGCCAGCACTTCGACAGGGAAAAGAGATACGCAGTATTTT. The chain is built from TRBV2 and TRBJ2-3; TRBD1 matches at 7 bases. The CDR3 runs 14 residues. Losses at the gene ends were 7 bases for V and 5 bases for J; bases not matched to a gene: 9. The germline V gene encodes CDR1 SNHLY and CDR2 FYNNEI.

In its sample, this clonotype was seen many times. The chain combines TRBV5-8 with TRBJ2-3; D not resolved. There are 12 residues in the CDR3. Germline-derived CDR1 and CDR2 are SGHTS and YDEGEE. V lost 5 bases and J 0 bases, leaving 4 bases between the germline ends. This CDR3 reads CASSRSTDTQYF. In DNA, the CDR3 is TGTGCCAGCAGTCGTAGCACAGATACGCAGTATTTT.